This is a list of T cell receptor beta chains from one sample in a study of blood T cell repertoires in COVID-19. TCRdb's table, derived via immunoSEQ multiplex PCR, lists solely in-frame clones and lacks some. This repertoire shows some 300,000 clones, approximately 88% found once; its top ten account for about 7%. Source material: peripheral blood. Receptor source: a young woman who had recovered from COVID-19. CDR3s include the opening cysteine and the closing phenylalanine or tryptophan. The D gene is left open where the match is weak. Clone size appears in some rows only: once, few, many, or a class for an expanded clone.

.	TRBV5-1	.	TRBJ1-1	TGCGCCAGCAGATCAGAAAACACTGAAGCTTTCTTT	CASRSENTEAFF
TRBD2	TRBV10-3	.	TRBJ2-3	TGTGCCACCCGGGGGGGGACAGATACGCAGTATTTT	CATRGGTDTQYF
.	TRBV27	few	TRBJ2-2	TGTGCCAGCAGTTATGGCAGGGTGAACACCGGGGAGCTGTTTTTT	CASSYGRVNTGELFF
.	TRBV7-9	once	TRBJ1-6	TGTGCCAGCAGCTTAGCTCGCAGGGAGGGTTCACCCCTCCACTTT	CASSLARREGSPLHF
.	TRBV3-1/TRBV3-2	.	TRBJ1-1	TGTGCCAGCAGCCAAGGAGTGGGGCGTGGGGCTTTCTTT	CASSQGVGRGAFF
.	TRBV19	.	TRBJ1-3	TGTGCCAGTAGTATCCTTCGTTCTGGAAACACCATATATTTT	CASSILRSGNTIYF
.	TRBV11-3	.	TRBJ2-7	TGTGCCAGCTCACGAGGGGGACGCCCTTTTGACGCGCAGTACTTC	CASSRGGRPFDAQYF
.	TRBV5-4	few	TRBJ1-6	TGTGCCAGCAGCTTAGTCGGGGGAGGGTCACCCCTCCACTTT	CASSLVGGGSPLHF
.	TRBV7-8	.	TRBJ1-1	TGTGCCAGCAGCCTAAAACGGGGGGCGATACACATGAACACTGAAGCTTTCTTT	CASSLKRGAIHMNTEAFF
.	TRBV10-2	once	TRBJ1-1	TGCGCCAGCAGTGACTTTGAGGGAACTGAAGCTTTCTTT	CASSDFEGTEAFF
TRBD1	TRBV29-1	.	TRBJ2-5	TGCAGCGTAGCCCCCCTCCAGGGGGCGAGGGAGACCCAGTACTTC	CSVAPLQGARETQYF
.	TRBV18	few	TRBJ1-2	TGTGCCAGCTCACCCCGGGACACTCGAGGGTACGGCTACACCTTC	CASSPRDTRGYGYTF
.	TRBV19	.	TRBJ2-7	TGTGCCAGTAGTACCCCCGTGCAGGGTGGGGAGCAGTACTTC	CASSTPVQGGEQYF
.	TRBV28	.	TRBJ1-2	TGTGCCAGCAGTCCGGGATCCTTGCGGGGCTACACCTTC	CASSPGSLRGYTF
.	TRBV5-5	.	TRBJ2-7	TGTGCCAGCAGCTTGAGACAGTTTGCACCCTTGGACGAGCAGTACTTC	CASSLRQFAPLDEQYF
.	TRBV5-1	.	TRBJ2-1	TGCGCCAGCAGCGTGGACGGTTTAAGCTCCTACAATGAGCAGTTCTTC	CASSVDGLSSYNEQFF
TRBD1	TRBV27	.	TRBJ2-7	TGTGCCAGCAGTTCCAGGACAGGGAACGAGCAGTACTTC	CASSSRTGNEQYF
.	TRBV23-1	.	TRBJ1-1	TGCGCCAGCACGTTTGGGGGCAGGAACACTGAAGCTTTCTTT	CASTFGGRNTEAFF
.	TRBV2	.	TRBJ1-2	TGTGCCAGCAGTGACCCACATTCTAACTATGGCTACACCTTC	CASSDPHSNYGYTF
TRBD2	TRBV10-3	once	TRBJ2-7	TGTGCCATCAGTGGTGTTAGCGGGGGATCCTACGAGCAGTACTTC	CAISGVSGGSYEQYF
TRBD1	TRBV19	.	TRBJ2-7	TGTGCCAGTAGTGTAGGACAGGGGGCGCCTTACGAGCAGTACTTC	CASSVGQGAPYEQYF
.	TRBV24-1	.	TRBJ2-2	TGTGCCACCAGTGATTTTTTGGGGCCCTCGGAAACCGGGGAGCTGTTTTTT	CATSDFLGPSETGELFF
TRBD1	TRBV6-1	few	TRBJ1-5	TGTGCCAGCAGTGAAGAAGACGGGACAGGGGATCAGCCCCAGCATTTT	CASSEEDGTGDQPQHF
.	TRBV9	.	TRBJ1-1	TGTGCCAGCAGCGCCGACACCCTGAACACTGAAGCTTTCTTT	CASSADTLNTEAFF
.	TRBV3-1/TRBV3-2	.	TRBJ2-2	TGTGCCAGCAGCCGCGACACCGGGGAGCTGTTTTTT	CASSRDTGELFF
TRBD2	TRBV4-1	.	TRBJ2-3	TGCGCCAGCAGCCATCATACTAGCGGGGTGGGGCAAGATACGCAGTATTTT	CASSHHTSGVGQDTQYF
.	TRBV7-2	.	TRBJ1-1	TGTGCCAGCAGCCCACAGGGCAGGCCTGAAGCTTTCTTT	CASSPQGRPEAFF
TRBD1	TRBV6-2/TRBV6-3	.	TRBJ1-5	TGTGCCAGCAGTTACCATAAACCCGGGACAGGGCGGCCCCAGCATTTT	CASSYHKPGTGRPQHF
.	TRBV6-6	.	TRBJ1-5	TGTGCCTCCTTTTCTACAGGGTCGAATCAGCCCCAGCATTTT	CASFSTGSNQPQHF
.	TRBV28	once	TRBJ1-1	TGTGCCAGCAGGATCGGGACTATCAACACTGAAGCTTTCTTT	CASRIGTINTEAFF
.	TRBV2	.	TRBJ2-3	TGTGCCGACCGAGGGACGGGGGGCACAGATACGCAGTATTTT	CADRGTGGTDTQYF
.	TRBV18	few	TRBJ1-1	TGTGCCAGCTCACCGCGGTATGGGTCCGGCACTGAAGCTTTCTTT	CASSPRYGSGTEAFF
.	TRBV30	.	TRBJ1-1	TGTGCCTGGAGTCCGAGGGAGGGGACAGCTTTCTTT	CAWSPREGTAFF
.	TRBV10-3	once	TRBJ2-5	TGTGCCACCCGCCACCCGGACGGGGAAGAGACCCAGTACTTC	CATRHPDGEETQYF
.	TRBV3-1/TRBV3-2	.	TRBJ2-2	TGTGCCAGCAGCCCAATACGAGGGACATCCCAGAACACCGGGGAGCTGTTTTTT	CASSPIRGTSQNTGELFF
TRBD1	TRBV3-1/TRBV3-2	.	TRBJ1-6	TGTGCCAGCAGCCAAGATCAGGGACAGCCCTTTTCACCCCTCCACTTT	CASSQDQGQPFSPLHF
.	TRBV7-9	few	TRBJ1-4	TGTGCCAGCAGCTTAACAGGGTTAACTAATGAAAAACTGTTTTTT	CASSLTGLTNEKLFF
.	TRBV6-6	.	TRBJ2-5	TGTGCCAGCATCCAGGGTACCGTGTACCAAGAGACCCAGTACTTC	CASIQGTVYQETQYF
.	TRBV12-3/TRBV12-4	.	TRBJ1-5	TGTGCCAGCAGTGCAGATAGCAATCAGCCCCAGCATTTT	CASSADSNQPQHF
.	TRBV28	.	TRBJ1-1	TGTGCCAGCAGTTTGGCAGGTTACACTGAAGCTTTCTTT	CASSLAGYTEAFF
.	TRBV20-1	.	TRBJ1-1	TGCAGTGCTAGAGTCAGTGAAGCTTTCTTT	CSARVSEAFF
.	TRBV7-9	.	TRBJ2-7	TGTGCCAGCAGCCTAGACCCCCACAGGGACGAGCAGTACTTC	CASSLDPHRDEQYF
TRBD1	TRBV7-9	few	TRBJ1-1	TGTGCCAGCAGCTTAGGAACAGGGGGCCAGAACACTGAAGCTTTCTTT	CASSLGTGGQNTEAFF
.	TRBV19	.	TRBJ1-5	TGTGCCAGTAGTATAAAGGGACACGTCTCGCTTAACCATCAGCCCCAGCATTTT	CASSIKGHVSLNHQPQHF
.	TRBV27	.	TRBJ2-1	TGTGCCAGCAGTGTCGGTAATGAGCAGTTCTTC	CASSVGNEQFF
.	TRBV30	.	TRBJ2-2	TGTGCTTTCCTGGATTTTAGACACAGTAACACCGGGGAGCTGTTTTTT	CAFLDFRHSNTGELFF
TRBD1	TRBV5-4	.	TRBJ2-2	TGTGCCAGCAGCAAAATTCAGGGGGCCCCGAACACCGGGGAGCTGTTTTTT	CASSKIQGAPNTGELFF
TRBD2	TRBV5-1	.	TRBJ2-3	TGCGCCAGCAGCTTCGGGGGGAGAGTGAGCACAGATACGCAGTATTTT	CASSFGGRVSTDTQYF
.	TRBV7-8	.	TRBJ2-1	TGTGCCAGCAGCTTTGAAGGGGCGGACTACAATGAGCAGTTCTTC	CASSFEGADYNEQFF
.	TRBV5-1	once	TRBJ2-5	TGCGCCCTAATCACGGCCGGGGGGCGGACGGAGGAGACCCAGTACTTC	CALITAGGRTEETQYF
.	TRBV7-2	.	TRBJ2-7	TGTGCCAGCAGCCCGGGACAAAGCTCCTACGAGCAGTACTTC	CASSPGQSSYEQYF
TRBD1	TRBV7-9	.	TRBJ1-6	TGTGCCAGCAGCTCTCAGGGGGCCGGCAATTCACCCCTCCACTTT	CASSSQGAGNSPLHF
TRBD1	TRBV7-9	medium-sized	TRBJ2-7	TGTGCCAGCAGCCCCCCGACAGGGTCCTACGAGCAGTACTTC	CASSPPTGSYEQYF
TRBD2	TRBV5-1	.	TRBJ2-2	TGCGCCAGCAGCGTCTCCGGGACTAGCAAGCCCGGGGAGCTGTTTTTT	CASSVSGTSKPGELFF
.	TRBV6-6	.	TRBJ1-1	TGTGCCAGCAGTTACCAGGAGGTCGGGTCTGAGACTTTCTTT	CASSYQEVGSETFF
TRBD1	TRBV5-1	.	TRBJ1-4	TGCGCCAGCAGCTTGGGGACAGGGGAGAAACTGTTTTTT	CASSLGTGEKLFF
.	TRBV5-4	.	TRBJ2-5	TGTGCCCTTGGGGGGTGGGAGACCCAGTACTTC	CALGGWETQYF
TRBD1	TRBV18	.	TRBJ1-1	TGTGCCAGCCGGGGACAGGGATTCACTGAAGCTTTCTTT	CASRGQGFTEAFF
.	TRBV19	once	TRBJ1-5	TGTGCCAGTAGTCCAGCGGGGGCCCAGGCGCCCAATCAGCCCCAGCATTTT	CASSPAGAQAPNQPQHF